The clone carrying this T cell receptor beta chain was observed once. Antigen unknown. This sample is drawn from a study of T cell responses to AZD1222 COVID-19 vaccine. General study findings and limits: Spike-spanning, vaccine-associated CD4 TCRs were dominant at 160-218 and 743-854.

The CDR3 spans 16 residues. In germline, CDR1 is SNHLY, CDR2 FYNNEI. With 4 bases clipped from V and 2 bases from J, the junction kept 7 bases outside the gene matches. Sequenced by immunoSEQ multiplex PCR; TCRdb stores in-frame clones only, minus some. The sample has some 31,000 clones, around 87% seen once; the top ten hold 12% to 15%. This specimen was peripheral blood, taken 28 days after the second AZD1222 dose. The receptor was isolated from an adult who received the AZD1222 COVID-19 vaccine. The chain employs TRBV2 and TRBJ2-5; 10 nucleotides line up with TRBD2. The CDR3 reads CASSVGLAGGQETQYF. As DNA, the CDR3 is TGTGCCAGCAGTGTAGGTTTAGCGGGGGGACAAGAGACCCAGTACTTC. Together with reference TRBV2 and TRBJ2-5, the CDR3 gives the full variable domain: EPEVTQTPSHQVTQMGQEVILRCVPISNHLYFYWYRQILGQKVEFLVSFYNNEISEKSEIFDDQFSVERPDGSNFTLKIRSTKLEDSAMYFCASSVGLAGGQETQYFGPGTRLLVL.